This TCR beta chain came from a study of T cell responses to AZD1222 COVID-19 vaccine. Whole-study results and caveats: Clonal diversity was possibly underestimated, and white British individuals and females predominated among donors. Nearly half of spike-specific TCRs reportedly target unmutated variant regions.

This clone was seen just once. Its specificity is unknown. Data came from immunoSEQ multiplex PCR; TCRdb stores just in-frame clones and leaves some out. This table has about 200,000 clones, under 95% appearing once. Germline CDR1 and CDR2: SGHKS and YYEKEE (reference sequence). The V end lost 4 bases, the J end lost 7 bases, and 17 bases lay between the germline ends. This CDR3 is built from 15 residues. This sequence originates from an adult in good health. Here the sequenced sample was peripheral blood, taken on day 0 of MenACWY control vaccination. The chain is built from TRBV5-5 and TRBJ1-4; TRBD1 might be the D (5 bases). The CDR3 DNA sequence: TGTGCCAGCAGCCCATGGCAGGGAATAGGTGAAAAACTGTTTTTT. The encoded protein is CASSPWQGIGEKLFF.